A selection of T cell receptor beta chains follows, all from one sample in a study of OX40 agonist ivuxolimab in advanced cancers. The repertoire was sequenced with immunoSEQ multiplex PCR; TCRdb's copy has only in-frame clones and lacks some. The data show 20,000 to 25,000 clones, 75% to 90% seen once. The source material was CD4+ or CD8+ T cells sorted from blood, sampled in a trial of the OX40 agonist ivuxolimab. The source is an adult with an advanced solid tumor such as melanoma, head and neck, liver or kidney cancer. Both conserved end residues are part of each CDR3. D genes are given only for firm matches. Not all rows give a size; the values are once, few, many and, for expanded clones, a class.

abundance	v_gene	j_gene	d_gene	CDR3aa	CDR3nt
NA	TRBV7-7	TRBJ2-7	TRBD1	CASSPGTGDEQYF	TGTGCCAGCAGCCCCGGGACAGGGGACGAGCAGTACTTC
many	TRBV6-5	TRBJ1-1	NA	CASSSYRDEAFF	TGTGCCAGCAGCTCCTACAGGGATGAAGCTTTCTTT
NA	TRBV18	TRBJ2-7	NA	CASSPPTGYEQYF	TGTGCCAGCTCACCACCGACAGGCTACGAGCAGTACTTC
few	TRBV2	TRBJ2-5	NA	CASRAPDRQTQYF	TGTGCCAGCAGGGCTCCGGATCGGCAGACCCAGTACTTC
NA	TRBV7-3	TRBJ2-7	NA	CASSLTGGGSEQYF	TGTGCCAGCAGCTTAACGGGAGGAGGGTCAGAGCAGTACTTC
NA	TRBV13	TRBJ2-1	TRBD1	CASSRDQTGSNEQFF	TGTGCCAGCAGCCGGGACCAGACAGGGTCGAATGAGCAGTTCTTC
few	TRBV5-1	TRBJ2-3	NA	CASSLYGTTDTQYF	TGCGCCAGCAGCTTATACGGGACGACAGATACGCAGTATTTT
few	TRBV28	TRBJ2-1	TRBD2	CASSLAGGRKGEQFF	TGTGCCAGCAGTTTGGCGGGAGGGCGGAAGGGTGAGCAGTTCTTC
NA	TRBV7-9	TRBJ1-1	NA	CASSLVGADTEAFF	TGTGCCAGCAGCTTAGTTGGGGCCGACACTGAAGCTTTCTTT
NA	TRBV12-1	TRBJ2-3	NA	CASSSPLRHTQYF	TGTGCCAGCAGCAGCCCCTTACGGCATACGCAGTATTTT
NA	TRBV19	TRBJ2-1	TRBD1	CASSIGTGGEQFF	TGTGCCAGTAGTATCGGGACAGGGGGTGAGCAGTTCTTC
NA	TRBV7-8	TRBJ2-3	TRBD2	CASSPVGEGPSTDTQYF	TGTGCCAGCAGCCCTGTGGGGGAGGGACCTAGCACAGATACGCAGTATTTT
NA	TRBV27	TRBJ1-4	NA	CASSAPNEKLFF	TGTGCCAGCAGTGCCCCGAATGAAAAACTGTTTTTT
NA	TRBV6-1	TRBJ2-7	NA	CASSDWYEQYF	TGTGCCAGCAGTGATTGGTACGAGCAGTACTTC
NA	TRBV6-6	TRBJ1-1	NA	CASSFGSGGTEAFF	TGTGCCAGCAGTTTCGGGAGCGGTGGAACTGAAGCTTTCTTT
NA	TRBV4-3	TRBJ1-4	NA	CASSHTPEKLFF	TGCGCCAGCAGCCACACGCCTGAAAAACTGTTTTTT
NA	TRBV11-1	TRBJ2-1	TRBD2	CASSRLAGGSYNEQFF	TGTGCCAGCAGTCGACTAGCGGGGGGGTCCTACAATGAGCAGTTCTTC
NA	TRBV25-1	TRBJ2-7	NA	CASRDGSSYEQYF	TGTGCCAGCAGGGACGGGAGCTCCTACGAGCAGTACTTC
NA	TRBV6-5	TRBJ2-3	NA	CASSPGGRGGTQYF	TGTGCCAGCAGCCCCGGGGGGCGAGGGGGTACGCAGTATTTT
NA	TRBV27	TRBJ2-1	TRBD2	CASTLTSGEYNEQFF	TGTGCCAGCACCCTGACTAGCGGAGAATACAATGAGCAGTTCTTC
NA	TRBV6-6	TRBJ2-7	TRBD1	CASRAGTGAYEQYF	TGTGCCAGCAGGGCCGGGACAGGGGCCTACGAGCAGTACTTC
NA	TRBV7-7	TRBJ2-1	NA	CASSLNGIGHNEQFF	TGTGCCAGCAGCTTAAACGGGATTGGGCACAATGAGCAGTTCTTC
NA	TRBV7-9	TRBJ2-7	TRBD1	CASSSGSGGQYF	TGTGCCAGCAGCTCAGGATCAGGGGGGCAGTACTTC
few	TRBV28	TRBJ2-1	NA	CASSLVSGGGVGEQFF	TGTGCCAGCAGTTTGGTGTCCGGTGGCGGCGTCGGGGAGCAGTTCTTC
NA	TRBV11-3	TRBJ2-1	TRBD2	CASSLGLADPRQFF	TGTGCCAGCAGCTTAGGACTAGCGGACCCACGGCAGTTCTTC
NA	TRBV27	TRBJ1-5	TRBD1	CASSPGTGGGHQPQHF	TGTGCCAGCAGTCCTGGGACAGGCGGGGGGCATCAGCCCCAGCATTTT
NA	TRBV7-9	TRBJ2-7	NA	CASRPPRSYEQYF	TGTGCCAGCAGACCCCCTCGCTCCTACGAGCAGTACTTC
NA	TRBV4-1	TRBJ1-5	NA	CASSQEAGSGQPQHF	TGCGCCAGCAGCCAAGAGGCAGGGAGCGGTCAGCCCCAGCATTTT
NA	TRBV19	TRBJ2-7	NA	CASSIVGGDEQYF	TGTGCCAGTAGTATCGTTGGGGGTGACGAGCAGTACTTC
NA	TRBV5-8	TRBJ1-2	NA	CASSLRDFFYGYTF	TGTGCCAGCAGCCTCCGCGATTTTTTCTATGGCTACACCTTC
medium-sized	TRBV13	TRBJ1-2	NA	CASSLGRGRAGYGYTF	TGTGCCAGCAGCTTAGGCCGGGGCAGGGCGGGGTATGGCTACACCTTC
once	TRBV12-1	TRBJ2-7	NA	CALRGEQYF	TGTGCCTTACGGGGTGAGCAGTACTTC
NA	TRBV4-3	TRBJ1-1	NA	CASSQDFAVNTEAFF	TGCGCCAGCAGCCAAGATTTTGCAGTGAACACTGAAGCTTTCTTT
NA	TRBV4-1	TRBJ2-3	NA	CASSQEGNSLDTQYF	TGCGCCAGCAGCCAAGAAGGGAATAGCTTAGATACGCAGTATTTT
NA	TRBV11-2	TRBJ2-2	NA	CASSPRTAKNTGELFF	TGTGCCAGCAGCCCCCGGACTGCAAAGAACACCGGGGAGCTGTTTTTT
NA	TRBV10-1	TRBJ2-2	NA	CASSEGFNTGELFF	TGCGCCAGCAGTGAAGGCTTTAACACCGGGGAGCTGTTTTTT
few	TRBV4-1	TRBJ2-7	NA	CASSQGTLYEQYF	TGCGCCAGCAGCCAGGGGACACTCTACGAGCAGTACTTC
NA	TRBV19	TRBJ1-1	TRBD1	CASSRGQGAEAFF	TGTGCCAGTAGTAGAGGACAGGGGGCTGAAGCTTTCTTT
NA	TRBV27	TRBJ2-7	TRBD2	CASSLAGGDEQYF	TGTGCCAGCAGTCTAGCGGGAGGCGACGAGCAGTACTTC
NA	TRBV7-6	TRBJ2-2	TRBD2	CASSLPTSGSGDGELFF	TGTGCCAGCAGCTTACCGACTAGCGGGAGTGGGGACGGGGAGCTGTTTTTT
NA	TRBV27	TRBJ2-2	NA	CASSPEVGHTGELFF	TGTGCCAGCAGTCCCGAGGTAGGGCACACCGGGGAGCTGTTTTTT
NA	TRBV30	TRBJ2-4	NA	CAWSVRGNIQYF	TGTGCCTGGAGTGTACGAGGAAACATTCAGTACTTC
NA	TRBV7-9	TRBJ2-3	NA	CASSPGPSLSSTDTQYF	TGTGCCAGCAGCCCGGGACCCTCGTTATCTAGCACAGATACGCAGTATTTT
NA	TRBV27	TRBJ2-7	TRBD2	CASSPSGASSYEQYF	TGTGCCAGCAGCCCGAGCGGGGCAAGCTCCTACGAGCAGTACTTC
NA	TRBV5-6	TRBJ2-2	NA	CASSGRTGELFF	TGTGCCAGCAGCGGGAGGACCGGGGAGCTGTTTTTT
NA	TRBV4-1	TRBJ1-4	TRBD1	CASRPEGQGNKLFF	TGCGCCAGCCGACCGGAGGGACAGGGAAACAAACTGTTTTTT
NA	TRBV7-9	TRBJ2-5	TRBD2	CASSRTSAQETQYF	TGTGCCAGCAGCCGGACTAGCGCCCAAGAGACCCAGTACTTC
NA	TRBV19	TRBJ1-1	NA	CASSRSGWDTEAFF	TGTGCCAGTAGTAGGAGTGGATGGGACACTGAAGCTTTCTTT
NA	TRBV7-2	TRBJ1-1	NA	CASSLILAMNTEAFF	TGTGCCAGCAGCTTAATTCTGGCCATGAACACTGAAGCTTTCTTT
once	TRBV28	TRBJ2-7	NA	CASTSDSFYEQYF	TGTGCCAGCACCTCGGACAGCTTCTACGAGCAGTACTTC
once	TRBV19	TRBJ2-2	TRBD1	CASSLSGGNTGELFF	TGTGCCAGTAGTCTCTCAGGGGGGAACACCGGGGAGCTGTTTTTT
NA	TRBV5-4	TRBJ1-1	NA	CASSLGGVTEAFF	TGTGCCAGCAGTCTTGGGGGTGTCACTGAAGCTTTCTTT
NA	TRBV4-2	TRBJ1-2	NA	CASSQDSAYGYTF	TGTGCCAGCAGCCAAGACAGTGCCTATGGCTACACCTTC
NA	TRBV4-3	TRBJ2-1	NA	CASSQATGGSYNEQFF	TGCGCCAGCAGCCAGGCAACAGGAGGCTCCTACAATGAGCAGTTCTTC
NA	TRBV2	TRBJ2-1	TRBD1	CASSGDRESYNEQFF	TGTGCCAGCAGTGGGGACAGGGAATCCTACAATGAGCAGTTCTTC
NA	TRBV5-6	TRBJ2-1	TRBD2	CASSRGGAGYNEQFF	TGTGCCAGCAGCCGCGGGGGGGCTGGTTACAATGAGCAGTTCTTC
NA	TRBV2	TRBJ2-5	TRBD2	CASSRWGGEQETQYF	TGTGCCAGCAGTCGTTGGGGAGGGGAGCAAGAGACCCAGTACTTC
NA	TRBV27	TRBJ1-4	NA	CASSLSGAGSGLGEKLFF	TGTGCCAGCAGTTTATCGGGTGCAGGGTCAGGTTTAGGCGAAAAACTGTTTTTT
NA	TRBV11-3	TRBJ2-7	TRBD2	CASSSGTSGEQYF	TGTGCCAGCAGCTCAGGGACTAGCGGGGAGCAGTACTTC